Shown below are 9 T cell receptor beta chains from a single sample sequenced in a study of blood T cell repertoires in COVID-19. The method was immunoSEQ multiplex PCR; TCRdb's version includes in-frame clones alone and lacks a portion of them. The sample yields more than 85,000 clones, about three quarters seen once. The sequenced material came from peripheral blood. These receptors originate from a human donor in a cohort sampled during active or convalescent COVID-19.

This clone was seen a handful of times. The gene calls are TRBV5-4 and TRBJ2-1; 11 nucleotides line up with TRBD2. Germline V gene sequence: CDR1 SGHNT, CDR2 YYREEE (reference sequence). The CDR3 length is 15 residues. Germline trimming cut 2 bases from V and 6 bases from J; bases unmatched to any gene: 4. The CDR3 bases are TGTGCCAGCAGCTTACTAGCGGGAGTTTTCAATGAGCAGTTCTTC. Translation: CASSLLAGVFNEQFF.

This CDR3 reads CASSLGEVLNQPQHF. The CDR3 nucleotides read TGTGCCAGCAGCTTGGGGGAGGTGCTGAATCAGCCCCAGCATTTT. The chain uses TRBV7-2 and TRBJ1-5; D perhaps matches TRBD1 (5 bases). This CDR3 contains 15 residues. V gave up 3 bases and J gave up 4 bases, with 13 bases separating them. In germline, CDR1 is SGHTA, CDR2 FQGNSA. The full variable domain, with the rest looked up from reference TRBV7-2 and TRBJ1-5, is GAGVSQSPSNKVTEKGKDVELRCDPISGHTALYWYRQSLGQGLEFLIYFQGNSAPDKSGLPSDRFSAERTGGSVSTLTIQRTQQEDSAVYLCASSLGEVLNQPQHFGDGTRLSIL.

In its sample, this clone was seen once. The rearrangement links TRBV5-6 to TRBJ2-5; 10 bases fit TRBD2. CDR1 is SGHDT and CDR2 is YYEEEE in the germline V gene. Trimming at V came to 0 bases and at J to 3 bases, leaving 11 bases not matched to a gene. This CDR3 is built from 18 residues. The CDR3 reads CASSLVASGRRREETQYF. CDR3 nucleotides: TGTGCCAGCAGCTTGGTGGCTAGCGGGAGACGAAGAGAAGAGACCCAGTACTTC. The full variable domain, completed using reference TRBV5-6 and TRBJ2-5, is DAGVTQSPTHLIKTRGQQVTLRCSPKSGHDTVSWYQQALGQGPQFIFQYYEEEERQRGNFPDRFSGHQFPNYSSELNVNALLLGDSALYLCASSLVASGRRREETQYFGPGTRLLVL.

This clone was observed a single time. The chain joins TRBV10-3 to TRBJ1-5, with a possible D match to TRBD1 (6 bases). CDR1 is ENHRY, CDR2 SYGVKD, per germline. This CDR3 has 14 residues. Trimming removed 4 bases at V and 7 bases at J, with 14 bases between. CDR3 protein: CAISGTVGGQPQHF. The CDR3 DNA sequence: TGTGCCATCAGTGGGACAGTCGGTGGACAGCCCCAGCATTTT.

The J gene is TRBJ1-1, the V gene TRBV7-2; possible D gene TRBD1, 6 bases. Trimming left V 3 bases short and J 0 bases short, with 11 bases between. This CDR3 is 15 amino acids long. The germline CDR1 and CDR2 sequences are SGHTA and FQGNSA. For the CDR3, the DNA is TGTGCCAGCAGCTTGGCCGGGGGGCTGAACACTGAAGCTTTCTTT. Translated, it gives CASSLAGGLNTEAFF.

V is TRBV7-8 and J is TRBJ2-1; TRBD1 might be the D (6 bases). This CDR3 has 17 amino acids. V was clipped by 0 bases and J by 0 bases, with 12 bases between them. Per germline, CDR1 SGHVS and CDR2 FQNEAQ. CDR3: CASSLAKDSRSYNEQFF. Here the CDR3 DNA reads TGTGCCAGCAGCTTAGCGAAGGACAGTCGCTCCTACAATGAGCAGTTCTTC.

J is TRBJ2-7 and V is TRBV6-2 or TRBV6-3; 8 bases map to TRBD2. The V gene's germline CDR1 is MNHEY and CDR2 SVGEGT. J was trimmed by 4 bases and V by 2 bases; bases with no gene match: 4. The CDR3 has 14 amino acids. CDR3 loop: CASSYIAGSYEQYF. For the CDR3, the DNA is TGTGCCAGCAGTTACATAGCGGGGAGTTACGAGCAGTACTTC.

This clone appeared once. This chain links TRBV27 with TRBJ2-1, with TRBD1 matching over 7 bases. Germline V lookup: CDR1 MNHEY, CDR2 SMNVEV (reference sequence). The CDR3 runs to 15 residues. Germline trimming cut 6 bases from V and 0 bases from J; bases unmatched to any gene: 5. CDR3 in amino acids: CASRSGQSSYNEQFF. The CDR3 DNA sequence: TGTGCCAGCAGGTCGGGACAGAGCTCCTACAATGAGCAGTTCTTC.

The rearrangement joins TRBV27 to TRBJ1-6; possibly TRBD1 for D (5 bases). The ends were cut back, 6 bases at V and 8 bases at J, with 14 bases in the middle. The germline V gene encodes CDR1 MNHEY and CDR2 SMNVEV (reference sequence). This CDR3 has 14 amino acids. The CDR3 loop is CASRLQGWDSPLHF. The CDR3 DNA reads as TGTGCCAGCAGACTGCAGGGATGGGATTCACCCCTCCACTTT.